The subject of this entry is one T cell receptor (beta chain). Its antigen is unknown. This sample was included in a study of shared clonotypes between healthy human individuals. Notes on the study in general: Represented diversity, genetic and exposure-history alike, was limited by few donors.

Germline assignment: CDR1 KGHSH and CDR2 LQKENI. The V end lost 6 bases, the J end lost 2 bases, and 11 bases lay between the germline ends. The CDR3 contains 14 residues. It was at deep level that the assay was run. Assay used: immunoSEQ multiplex PCR; TCRdb lists only in-frame clones, some missing. The table shows about 980,000 clones, with over 60% occurring only once. The sequence was obtained from a man aged 18 to 30 in good health. The sample was memory CD4+ T cells sorted from blood. The subset is: CD45RA-negative fraction. This chain joins TRBV18 and TRBJ1-5; D unresolved. The CDR3 DNA reads as TGTGCCAGCTCCCTTCTTATGGGCAATCAGCCCCAGCATTTT. Protein sequence: CASSLLMGNQPQHF.